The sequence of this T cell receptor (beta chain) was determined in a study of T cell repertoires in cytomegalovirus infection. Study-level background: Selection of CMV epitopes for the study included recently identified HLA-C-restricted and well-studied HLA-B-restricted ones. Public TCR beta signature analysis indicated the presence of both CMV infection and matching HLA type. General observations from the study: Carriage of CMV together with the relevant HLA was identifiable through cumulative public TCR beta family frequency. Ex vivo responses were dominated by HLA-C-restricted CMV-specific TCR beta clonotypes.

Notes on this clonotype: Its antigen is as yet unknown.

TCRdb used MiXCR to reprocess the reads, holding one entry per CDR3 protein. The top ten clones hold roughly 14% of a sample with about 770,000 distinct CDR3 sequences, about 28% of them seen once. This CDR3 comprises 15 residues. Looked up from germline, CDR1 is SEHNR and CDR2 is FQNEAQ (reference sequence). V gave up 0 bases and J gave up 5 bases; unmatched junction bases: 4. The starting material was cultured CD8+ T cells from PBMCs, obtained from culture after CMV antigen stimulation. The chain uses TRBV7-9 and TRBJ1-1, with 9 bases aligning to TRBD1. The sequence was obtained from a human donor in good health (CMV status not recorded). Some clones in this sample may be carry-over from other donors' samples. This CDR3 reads CASSLANRGPTEAFF. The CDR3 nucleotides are TGTGCCAGCAGCTTAGCAAACAGGGGGCCTACTGAAGCTTTCTTT. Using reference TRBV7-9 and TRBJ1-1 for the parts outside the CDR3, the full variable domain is DTGVSQNPRHKITKRGQNVTFRCDPISEHNRLYWYRQTLGQGPEFLTYFQNEAQLEKSRLLSDRFSAERPKGSFSTLEIQRTEQGDSAMYLCASSLANRGPTEAFFGQGTRLTVV.